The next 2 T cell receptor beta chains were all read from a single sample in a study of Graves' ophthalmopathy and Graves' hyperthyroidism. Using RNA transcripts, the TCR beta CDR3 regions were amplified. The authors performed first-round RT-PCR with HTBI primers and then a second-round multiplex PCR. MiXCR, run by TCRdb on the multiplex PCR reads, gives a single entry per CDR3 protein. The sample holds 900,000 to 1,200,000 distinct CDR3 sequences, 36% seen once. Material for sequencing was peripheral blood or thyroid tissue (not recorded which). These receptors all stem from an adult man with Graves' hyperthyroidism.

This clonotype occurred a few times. CDR3 bases: TGTGCCAGCAGTGAAGTGTGGCAGGTGGGTGGAGCACCCCTCCACTTT. Translation gives CASSEVWQVGGAPLHF. The chain employs TRBV6-1 and TRBJ1-6; D is uncertain. The V gene lost 1 base and the J gene lost 11 bases, with 18 bases spanning the gap. Per the germline V gene, CDR1 is MNHNS and CDR2 is SASEGT. The CDR3 totals 16 residues.

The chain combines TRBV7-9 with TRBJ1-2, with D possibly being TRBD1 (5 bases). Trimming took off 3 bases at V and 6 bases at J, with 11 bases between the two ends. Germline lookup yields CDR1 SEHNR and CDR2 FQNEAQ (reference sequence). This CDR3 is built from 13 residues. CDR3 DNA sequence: TGTGCCAGCAGCTTTCCCAGGGTAGATGGCTACACCTTC. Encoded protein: CASSFPRVDGYTF. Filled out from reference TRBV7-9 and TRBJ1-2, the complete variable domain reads DTGVSQNPRHKITKRGQNVTFRCDPISEHNRLYWYRQTLGQGPEFLTYFQNEAQLEKSRLLSDRFSAERPKGSFSTLEIQRTEQGDSAMYLCASSFPRVDGYTFGSGTRLTVV.